This is a list of T cell receptor beta chains from one sample in a study of blood T cell repertoires in COVID-19. Measured with immunoSEQ multiplex PCR; TCRdb has only the in-frame clones, and not every one. The sample contains approximately 170,000 clones, under 90% of which appear only once. Material for sequencing was peripheral blood. These receptors were obtained from a woman at least 80 years old with active or convalescent COVID-19. The CDR3 runs from the conserved cysteine through the conserved F or W. The D gene is left open where the match is weak. Where a row states a size, it is once, few, many or the class of an expanded clone; other rows omit it.

J gene: TRBJ2-3
clone size: -
D gene: TRBD2
V gene: TRBV9
CDR3 DNA: TGTGCCAGCAGCGTATCGCTAGCGGGAACAGATACGCAGTATTTT
CDR3 protein: CASSVSLAGTDTQYF

J gene: TRBJ2-2
clone size: -
D gene: TRBD2
V gene: TRBV10-3
CDR3 DNA: TGTGCCATCAGCACCCGACTAGCTAGCACCGGGGAGCTGTTTTTT
CDR3 protein: CAISTRLASTGELFF

J gene: TRBJ1-4
clone size: -
D gene: TRBD1
V gene: TRBV7-3
CDR3 DNA: TGTGCCAGCAGCTTTGGAGGGACAGGGGGCGTTGAAAAACTGTTTTTT
CDR3 protein: CASSFGGTGGVEKLFF

J gene: TRBJ2-3
clone size: -
D gene: -
V gene: TRBV3-1/TRBV3-2
CDR3 DNA: TGTGCCAGCAGCACTGGACTGCACCGCACAGATACGCAGTATTTT
CDR3 protein: CASSTGLHRTDTQYF

J gene: TRBJ2-2
clone size: -
D gene: -
V gene: TRBV5-1
CDR3 DNA: TGCGCCAGCAGCTTGGTACTGAACACCGGGGAGCTGTTTTTT
CDR3 protein: CASSLVLNTGELFF

J gene: TRBJ2-5
clone size: -
D gene: TRBD1
V gene: TRBV6-5
CDR3 DNA: TGTGCCAGCAGTTCAGCCTACGGGACAGGACAAGAGACCCAGTACTTC
CDR3 protein: CASSSAYGTGQETQYF

J gene: TRBJ1-1
clone size: -
D gene: TRBD1
V gene: TRBV7-8
CDR3 DNA: TGTGCCAGCAGTAAAGACAGGGCTGGCACTGAAGCTTTCTTT
CDR3 protein: CASSKDRAGTEAFF

J gene: TRBJ1-1
clone size: -
D gene: -
V gene: TRBV9
CDR3 DNA: TGTGCCAGCAGCGCCGTAGGGGCGCCAGCTTTCTTT
CDR3 protein: CASSAVGAPAFF

J gene: TRBJ1-1
clone size: -
D gene: -
V gene: TRBV10-2
CDR3 DNA: TGCGCCAGCATTTCCAGGGATGTTTCCACTGAAGCTTTCTTT
CDR3 protein: CASISRDVSTEAFF

J gene: TRBJ2-5
clone size: -
D gene: TRBD2
V gene: TRBV5-4
CDR3 DNA: TGTGCCAGCAGCTTGGGGGGACTAGCGGGAGGAGAGACCCAGTACTTC
CDR3 protein: CASSLGGLAGGETQYF

J gene: TRBJ2-3
clone size: -
D gene: -
V gene: TRBV11-3
CDR3 DNA: TGTGCCAGCAGCTTAGGAGGGGGAAGGGCAGATACGCAGTATTTT
CDR3 protein: CASSLGGGRADTQYF

J gene: TRBJ2-7
clone size: -
D gene: -
V gene: TRBV13
CDR3 DNA: TGTGCCAGCAGCTTTCGGCAGGGAATCTACGAGCAGTACTTC
CDR3 protein: CASSFRQGIYEQYF

J gene: TRBJ2-5
clone size: -
D gene: -
V gene: TRBV4-2
CDR3 DNA: TGTGCCAGCAGCCAAGGTGGGCGATACCAAGAGACCCAGTACTTC
CDR3 protein: CASSQGGRYQETQYF

J gene: TRBJ1-2
clone size: -
D gene: -
V gene: TRBV2
CDR3 DNA: TGTGCCAGCAGGGAGGGTTTCGAGGGGCGAGGCTACACCTTC
CDR3 protein: CASREGFEGRGYTF

J gene: TRBJ2-7
clone size: -
D gene: TRBD1
V gene: TRBV28
CDR3 DNA: TGTGCCAGCAGGCGGGGACAGGAGAGGTCCTACGAGCAGTACTTC
CDR3 protein: CASRRGQERSYEQYF

J gene: TRBJ2-1
clone size: -
D gene: TRBD2
V gene: TRBV7-2
CDR3 DNA: TGTGCCAGCGGAGGACTAGCGGAATACAATGAGCAGTTCTTC
CDR3 protein: CASGGLAEYNEQFF

J gene: TRBJ1-5
clone size: -
D gene: -
V gene: TRBV3-1/TRBV3-2
CDR3 DNA: TGTGCCAGCAGCCACGGCAGGGGAAATCAGCCCCAGCATTTT
CDR3 protein: CASSHGRGNQPQHF

J gene: TRBJ1-2
clone size: -
D gene: -
V gene: TRBV18
CDR3 DNA: TGTGCCAGCTCACCAATCCTACGGGGTGCAGGGGCAAGTTATGGCTACACCTTC
CDR3 protein: CASSPILRGAGASYGYTF

J gene: TRBJ1-1
clone size: -
D gene: -
V gene: TRBV12-5
CDR3 DNA: TGTGCTAGTGGTTTGAGAGGGGGACCAAACACTGAAGCTTTCTTT
CDR3 protein: CASGLRGGPNTEAFF

J gene: TRBJ2-7
clone size: -
D gene: -
V gene: TRBV3-1/TRBV3-2
CDR3 DNA: TGTGCCAGCAGCCAAGCGGGTCGCGGGCAGTACTTC
CDR3 protein: CASSQAGRGQYF

J gene: TRBJ2-2
clone size: few
D gene: -
V gene: TRBV2
CDR3 DNA: TGTGCCAGCAGTGAACTAGCAGGCGGGGAGCTGTTTTTT
CDR3 protein: CASSELAGGELFF

J gene: TRBJ2-7
clone size: -
D gene: TRBD1
V gene: TRBV6-6
CDR3 DNA: TGTGCCAGCAGTTACCCTAGGGCGACAGGGAGAAGCGAGCAGTACTTC
CDR3 protein: CASSYPRATGRSEQYF

J gene: TRBJ1-3
clone size: -
D gene: -
V gene: TRBV3-1/TRBV3-2
CDR3 DNA: TGTGCCAGCAGCCAAGATCGGGGGAACACCATATATTTT
CDR3 protein: CASSQDRGNTIYF

J gene: TRBJ2-7
clone size: few
D gene: -
V gene: TRBV28
CDR3 DNA: TGTGCCAGCAGTTTCCCGGCCAGGGACTACGAGCAGTACTTC
CDR3 protein: CASSFPARDYEQYF

J gene: TRBJ2-7
clone size: -
D gene: TRBD1
V gene: TRBV6-5
CDR3 DNA: TGTGCCAGTGCAGCCGGGACAGCGAGTTTCGGGCAGTACTTC
CDR3 protein: CASAAGTASFGQYF

J gene: TRBJ2-1
clone size: -
D gene: -
V gene: TRBV14
CDR3 DNA: TGTGCCAGCAGCCAAGAAGGATCGGGTTACAATGAGCAGTTCTTC
CDR3 protein: CASSQEGSGYNEQFF

J gene: TRBJ1-2
clone size: -
D gene: -
V gene: TRBV4-1
CDR3 DNA: TGCGCCAGCAGCCAAGAAGGGAGGCTCTCCTATGGCTACACCTTC
CDR3 protein: CASSQEGRLSYGYTF

J gene: TRBJ2-2
clone size: once
D gene: TRBD2
V gene: TRBV5-1
CDR3 DNA: TGCGCCAGCAGCCCCGGGAGGGTGACCGGGGAGCTGTTTTTT
CDR3 protein: CASSPGRVTGELFF

J gene: TRBJ1-2
clone size: -
D gene: TRBD1
V gene: TRBV29-1
CDR3 DNA: TGCAGCGTTGAAGTGGCAGGGGGCTTCTATGGCTACACCTTC
CDR3 protein: CSVEVAGGFYGYTF

J gene: TRBJ2-1
clone size: -
D gene: TRBD2
V gene: TRBV14
CDR3 DNA: TGTGCCAGCAGCCAAGTGTCCGCTAGCGGGAGGGCAAATGAGCAGTTCTTC
CDR3 protein: CASSQVSASGRANEQFF

J gene: TRBJ2-5
clone size: -
D gene: TRBD1
V gene: TRBV5-1
CDR3 DNA: TGCGCCAGCAGGCAGGGACAGATCCAAGAGACCCAGTACTTC
CDR3 protein: CASRQGQIQETQYF

J gene: TRBJ2-1
clone size: -
D gene: TRBD2
V gene: TRBV18
CDR3 DNA: TGTGCCAGCTCACCATCCTCCGGGACTAGCGGGGCGCAGTTCTTC
CDR3 protein: CASSPSSGTSGAQFF

J gene: TRBJ2-5
clone size: few
D gene: -
V gene: TRBV6-1
CDR3 DNA: TGTGCCAGCAGTGAAAGCCCCCGCGGGCCTCAAGAGACCCAGTACTTC
CDR3 protein: CASSESPRGPQETQYF

J gene: TRBJ1-3
clone size: -
D gene: -
V gene: TRBV18
CDR3 DNA: TGTGCCAGCTCACCGGTCTTTTTGGGGGCATCTGGAAACACCATATATTTT
CDR3 protein: CASSPVFLGASGNTIYF

J gene: TRBJ1-3
clone size: -
D gene: -
V gene: TRBV5-1
CDR3 DNA: TGCGCCAGCAGCTTGGAGACGGGGTTTGCCTCTGGAAACACCATATATTTT
CDR3 protein: CASSLETGFASGNTIYF

J gene: TRBJ2-1
clone size: -
D gene: -
V gene: TRBV7-3
CDR3 DNA: TGTGCCAGCAGCTCCCGAGGAGTCAATGAGCAGTTCTTC
CDR3 protein: CASSSRGVNEQFF

J gene: TRBJ1-1
clone size: -
D gene: -
V gene: TRBV6-5
CDR3 DNA: TGTGCCACCACGAGGGTCTACACTGAAGCTTTCTTT
CDR3 protein: CATTRVYTEAFF

J gene: TRBJ2-7
clone size: -
D gene: -
V gene: TRBV5-1
CDR3 DNA: TGCGCCAGCAGCTTGGAAGGGAGTGATAGCTCCTACGAGCAGTACTTC
CDR3 protein: CASSLEGSDSSYEQYF

J gene: TRBJ2-3
clone size: -
D gene: -
V gene: TRBV6-5
CDR3 DNA: TGTGCCAGCAGCTTCGGCGGCTTCACAGATACGCAGTATTTT
CDR3 protein: CASSFGGFTDTQYF

J gene: TRBJ1-5
clone size: -
D gene: -
V gene: TRBV5-8
CDR3 DNA: TGTGCCAGCAGCTTGCGGGGTCAGCCCCAGCATTTT
CDR3 protein: CASSLRGQPQHF

J gene: TRBJ1-1
clone size: few
D gene: -
V gene: TRBV6-1
CDR3 DNA: TGTGCCAGCAGTGAAACATTTAGGATGCGGGCCCGGGAAGCTTTCTTT
CDR3 protein: CASSETFRMRAREAFF

J gene: TRBJ1-2
clone size: -
D gene: TRBD1
V gene: TRBV9
CDR3 DNA: TGTGCCAGCAGCCGGGACAGGAATGGGGGTGGCTACACCTTC
CDR3 protein: CASSRDRNGGGYTF

J gene: TRBJ1-5
clone size: -
D gene: -
V gene: TRBV19
CDR3 DNA: TGTGCCAGTAGTGCGCCCGACTACTCTAGCAATCAGCCCCAGCATTTT
CDR3 protein: CASSAPDYSSNQPQHF

J gene: TRBJ1-5
clone size: -
D gene: -
V gene: TRBV4-2
CDR3 DNA: TGTGCCAGCAGCCAAGAGGTAGGGGGACAGCCCCAGCATTTT
CDR3 protein: CASSQEVGGQPQHF

J gene: TRBJ2-3
clone size: -
D gene: -
V gene: TRBV5-1
CDR3 DNA: TGCGCCAGCAGCTTGACCACAGCAGATACGCAGTATTTT
CDR3 protein: CASSLTTADTQYF

J gene: TRBJ2-1
clone size: few
D gene: -
V gene: TRBV7-9
CDR3 DNA: TGTGCCAGCAGCTTATCCTATGAGCAGTTCTTC
CDR3 protein: CASSLSYEQFF

J gene: TRBJ1-5
clone size: few
D gene: TRBD1
V gene: TRBV28
CDR3 DNA: TGTGCCAGCAGTTCCCCCGGGGGACAGGGGGCCCCTCCCCAGCATTTT
CDR3 protein: CASSSPGGQGAPPQHF

J gene: TRBJ1-2
clone size: -
D gene: -
V gene: TRBV19
CDR3 DNA: TGTGCCAGTAGGATGGCGGGAGATCATGGCTACACCTTC
CDR3 protein: CASRMAGDHGYTF

J gene: TRBJ1-5
clone size: -
D gene: TRBD1
V gene: TRBV27
CDR3 DNA: TGTGCCACCAGGCCGGGACAGGGGGCGGGACAGCCCCAGCATTTT
CDR3 protein: CATRPGQGAGQPQHF

J gene: TRBJ2-1
clone size: -
D gene: -
V gene: TRBV5-1
CDR3 DNA: TGCGCCAGCAGCTTGGAACAGAGGGCGGTACCGAGTGAGCAGTTCTTC
CDR3 protein: CASSLEQRAVPSEQFF